This is a list of T cell receptor beta chains from one sample in a study of cytomegalovirus exposure and HLA in healthy donors. The assay was immunoSEQ multiplex PCR, and TCRdb's table has in-frame clones only and misses some. The sample records roughly 120,000 clones, about two thirds being singletons. What was sequenced was PBMCs. The receptors derive from a woman between 40 and 55 years old in good health and CMV-seropositive. The CDR3 runs from the conserved cysteine through the conserved F or W. Fields, in order: D gene, clone size, J gene, V gene, CDR3 DNA, CDR3 protein. A D gene is named only where the DNA matches it firmly. Size is omitted from some rows. Given values are once, few, many or a class for expanded clones.

d_call: -
clone_size: -
j_call: TRBJ1-4
v_call: TRBV6-4
cdr3_nt: TGTGCCAGCAGTGGGGAGGGCTATGAAAAACTGTTTTTT
cdr3_aa: CASSGEGYEKLFF

d_call: TRBD2
clone_size: -
j_call: TRBJ2-5
v_call: TRBV7-2
cdr3_nt: TGTGCCAGCAGCGGACGAGCGGGGGGCCCCCGTGTGGAGACCCAGTACTTC
cdr3_aa: CASSGRAGGPRVETQYF

d_call: TRBD1
clone_size: -
j_call: TRBJ1-6
v_call: TRBV9
cdr3_nt: TGTGCCAGCAGCGCCCAGGGGGCCACCTCCTATAATTCACCCCTCCACTTT
cdr3_aa: CASSAQGATSYNSPLHF

d_call: TRBD1
clone_size: -
j_call: TRBJ2-5
v_call: TRBV4-1
cdr3_nt: TGCGCCAGCAGCCAAACGCAGGGGGCTGGGGGGACCCAGTACTTC
cdr3_aa: CASSQTQGAGGTQYF

d_call: -
clone_size: once
j_call: TRBJ2-7
v_call: TRBV6-5
cdr3_nt: TGTGCCAGCAGTTACGAGGCAACCTACGAGCAGTACTTC
cdr3_aa: CASSYEATYEQYF

d_call: TRBD1
clone_size: -
j_call: TRBJ1-1
v_call: TRBV7-9
cdr3_nt: TGTGCCAGCAGCCCCAGACAGGGAGGTAGGAACACTGAAGCTTTCTTT
cdr3_aa: CASSPRQGGRNTEAFF

d_call: TRBD2
clone_size: -
j_call: TRBJ2-3
v_call: TRBV5-1
cdr3_nt: TGCGCCAGCAGTTCGGGACTAGCGGGCTCCTCGGATACGCAGTATTTT
cdr3_aa: CASSSGLAGSSDTQYF

d_call: -
clone_size: -
j_call: TRBJ2-7
v_call: TRBV5-4
cdr3_nt: TGTGCCAGCAGCATCGAGGGCTCCTACGAGCAGTACTTC
cdr3_aa: CASSIEGSYEQYF

d_call: -
clone_size: -
j_call: TRBJ2-7
v_call: TRBV9
cdr3_nt: TGTGCCAGCAGCCCCCCCAAGGAGCCTGAGGTCTACGAGCAGTACTTC
cdr3_aa: CASSPPKEPEVYEQYF

d_call: -
clone_size: -
j_call: TRBJ2-3
v_call: TRBV7-9
cdr3_nt: TGTGCCAGCGCCCCCCGAGCGACAGATACGCAGTATTTT
cdr3_aa: CASAPRATDTQYF

d_call: -
clone_size: once
j_call: TRBJ2-5
v_call: TRBV10-3
cdr3_nt: TGTGCCATCGCGGAGACGGGGGAGACCCAGTACTTC
cdr3_aa: CAIAETGETQYF

d_call: -
clone_size: -
j_call: TRBJ1-2
v_call: TRBV9
cdr3_nt: TGTGCCAGCAGCGTAGCTCTGGGCAATGGCTACACCTTC
cdr3_aa: CASSVALGNGYTF

d_call: -
clone_size: -
j_call: TRBJ2-7
v_call: TRBV5-4
cdr3_nt: TGTGCCAGCAGCGCTAGGGACAAAGCCTACGAGCAGTACTTC
cdr3_aa: CASSARDKAYEQYF

d_call: TRBD1
clone_size: -
j_call: TRBJ1-5
v_call: TRBV2
cdr3_nt: TGTGCCAGCAGTGGGGGACAGGGGTCCCTCAATCAGCCCCAGCATTTT
cdr3_aa: CASSGGQGSLNQPQHF

d_call: TRBD2
clone_size: -
j_call: TRBJ2-1
v_call: TRBV2
cdr3_nt: TGTGCCAGCAGTCCTAGCGGGGGAAACAATGAGCAGTTCTTC
cdr3_aa: CASSPSGGNNEQFF

d_call: -
clone_size: few
j_call: TRBJ2-2
v_call: TRBV7-2
cdr3_nt: TGTGCCAGCAGCTTAAATTCGGCAGGGCACACCGGGGAGCTGTTTTTT
cdr3_aa: CASSLNSAGHTGELFF

d_call: -
clone_size: -
j_call: TRBJ2-3
v_call: TRBV9
cdr3_nt: TGTGCCAGCAGCGTAGACAGTCAGGCAGATACGCAGTATTTT
cdr3_aa: CASSVDSQADTQYF

d_call: TRBD1
clone_size: -
j_call: TRBJ1-6
v_call: TRBV2
cdr3_nt: TGTGCCAGCACCGGGACAGGAGGAACTTCACCCCTCCACTTT
cdr3_aa: CASTGTGGTSPLHF

d_call: TRBD2
clone_size: once
j_call: TRBJ2-1
v_call: TRBV9
cdr3_nt: TGTGCCAGCAGCGCACACAGACTAGCGGGGATTTCGGAGCAGTTCTTC
cdr3_aa: CASSAHRLAGISEQFF

d_call: TRBD1
clone_size: -
j_call: TRBJ1-1
v_call: TRBV2
cdr3_nt: TGTGCCAGCAAAGACCACAGGGGGGAGGCCACTGAAGCTTTCTTT
cdr3_aa: CASKDHRGEATEAFF

d_call: -
clone_size: -
j_call: TRBJ2-1
v_call: TRBV4-2
cdr3_nt: TGTGCCAGCAGCCCTACCACGAACTCCTACAATGAGCAGTTCTTC
cdr3_aa: CASSPTTNSYNEQFF